The sequence of this T cell receptor beta chain was determined in a study of blood T cells in healthy people across ages. Study as a whole: With template switching, about one barcoded beta molecule was captured per two T cells.

With respect to this clonotype: Its antigen is not known.

Regarding the study as a whole: Nothing was known about donor CMV status, and this possibly confounded expanded clonotype changes.

Alongside a J-beta primer mix, a sample-barcoded 5' primer served in a second PCR lasting about 6 to 12 cycles. Researchers report that a template-switch adaptor with 12 random nucleotides tagged each cDNA molecule. TCRdb analysed the 5' RACE reads with MiXCR anew, one entry per CDR3 protein. The sample includes about 1.8 million distinct CDR3 sequences, 49% of them seen just once. The receptor was isolated from a middle-aged woman in good health. Sequencing was done on a sample of blood.

CDR3 protein: CASSLGQGLNYEQYF. Here the CDR3 DNA reads TGTGCCAGCAGCTTAGGCCAGGGACTTAACTACGAGCAGTACTTC. The V call is TRBV7-2, the J call TRBJ2-5; a weak D match, TRBD2 (6 bases). The J call may be incorrect, as the DNA end agrees better with TRBJ2-7. Germline CDR1 reads SGHTA; CDR2 reads FQGNSA. The CDR3 runs to 15 residues.